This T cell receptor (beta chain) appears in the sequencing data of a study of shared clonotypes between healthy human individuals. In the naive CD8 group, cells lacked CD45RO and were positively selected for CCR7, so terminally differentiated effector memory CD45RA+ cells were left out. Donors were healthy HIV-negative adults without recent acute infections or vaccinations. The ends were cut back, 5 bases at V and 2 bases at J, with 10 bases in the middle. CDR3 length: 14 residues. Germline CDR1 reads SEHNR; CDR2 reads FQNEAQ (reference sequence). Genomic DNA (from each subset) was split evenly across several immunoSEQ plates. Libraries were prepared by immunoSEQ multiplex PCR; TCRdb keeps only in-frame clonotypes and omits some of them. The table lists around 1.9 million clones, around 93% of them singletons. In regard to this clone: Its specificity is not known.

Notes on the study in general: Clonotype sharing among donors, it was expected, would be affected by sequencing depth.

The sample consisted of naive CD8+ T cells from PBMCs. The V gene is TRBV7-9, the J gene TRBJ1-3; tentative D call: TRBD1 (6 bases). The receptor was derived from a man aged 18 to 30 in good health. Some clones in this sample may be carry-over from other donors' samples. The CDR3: CASSDRQAGNTIYF. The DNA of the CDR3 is TGTGCCAGCAGCGATCGACAGGCTGGAAACACCATATATTTT.